This note documents a single T cell receptor beta chain sequence. These data are taken from a study of blood T cell repertoires in COVID-19. The table came from immunoSEQ multiplex PCR; TCRdb's copy has only in-frame clones and leaves some out. The repertoire holds 150,000 to 200,000 clones, with approximately 86% as singletons. The CDR3 spans 19 residues. Looked up from germline, CDR1 is SGDLS and CDR2 is YYNGEE. Trimming removed 8 bases from V and 5 bases from J; junction bases left unmatched: 22. The chain couples TRBV9 to TRBJ2-5, with 12 bases fitting TRBD2. The sequence derives from an elderly woman in a cohort sampled during active or convalescent COVID-19. Sequencing was performed on peripheral blood. CDR3 sequence reads: CASSISAGTSGLKAETQYF. CDR3 DNA sequence: TGTGCCAGTTCTATCTCGGCGGGGACTAGCGGGCTAAAGGCGGAGACCCAGTACTTC.